The 4 T cell receptor beta chains below were found in one sample sequenced in a study of metastatic and nonmetastatic thyroid tumors. MiXCR was used by TCRdb to re-call the PCR reads. The table includes about 17,000 clones, approximately 20% detected once. All patients were treatment-naive before thyroid surgery. The sample comprised adjacent normal tissue. These receptor sequences come from a female donor with papillary thyroid cancer or a benign thyroid nodule (not recorded which). Some clones in this sample may be carry-over from other donors' samples.

There are many counts of this clone. The rearrangement links TRBV19 to TRBJ1-4; D gene unclear. Germline-derived CDR1 and CDR2 are LNHDA and SQIVND (reference sequence). The V and J ends lost 3 bases and 8 bases respectively, with 19 bases between them. The CDR3 extends over 16 amino acids. The CDR3 spells CASSMRPGNGNEKLFF. The CDR3 nucleotides are TGTGCCAGTAGTATGCGCCCGGGGAACGGCAACGAAAAACTGTTTTTT.

This clone appeared a few times. The V and J genes are TRBV10-3 and TRBJ2-7; 9 nucleotides match TRBD1. V shed 8 bases, J shed 2 bases, and the junction held 7 bases outside the gene matches. The CDR3 length is 14 residues. Germline values: CDR1 ENHRY, CDR2 SYGVKD. CDR3 bases: TGTGCCATCGTGAGGGACAGGGATGCCTACGAGCAGTACTTC. Translating gives CAIVRDRDAYEQYF.

In its sample, this clone was seen a few times. The chain recombines TRBV12-3 or TRBV12-4 with TRBJ2-7, with TRBD2 matching over 12 bases. The CDR3 runs to 16 residues. V was pared by 6 bases and J by 2 bases, with 8 bases of the junction left unmatched. The CDR3 nucleotides are TGTGCCAGCAGCGACGGACTAGCGGGACCCCCCTACGAGCAGTACTTC. Amino acid sequence: CASSDGLAGPPYEQYF.

This clone is medium-sized. This chain joins TRBV19 and TRBJ1-2, with D perhaps matching TRBD1 (6 bases). V lost 6 bases and J lost 7, with 15 bases in between. The CDR3 is 13 residues long. Germline V gene data show CDR1 as LNHDA and CDR2 as SQIVND (reference sequence). CDR3 amino acids: CASRPKQGGGYTF. The CDR3 nucleotides are TGTGCCAGTAGACCAAAACAGGGTGGTGGCTACACCTTC.